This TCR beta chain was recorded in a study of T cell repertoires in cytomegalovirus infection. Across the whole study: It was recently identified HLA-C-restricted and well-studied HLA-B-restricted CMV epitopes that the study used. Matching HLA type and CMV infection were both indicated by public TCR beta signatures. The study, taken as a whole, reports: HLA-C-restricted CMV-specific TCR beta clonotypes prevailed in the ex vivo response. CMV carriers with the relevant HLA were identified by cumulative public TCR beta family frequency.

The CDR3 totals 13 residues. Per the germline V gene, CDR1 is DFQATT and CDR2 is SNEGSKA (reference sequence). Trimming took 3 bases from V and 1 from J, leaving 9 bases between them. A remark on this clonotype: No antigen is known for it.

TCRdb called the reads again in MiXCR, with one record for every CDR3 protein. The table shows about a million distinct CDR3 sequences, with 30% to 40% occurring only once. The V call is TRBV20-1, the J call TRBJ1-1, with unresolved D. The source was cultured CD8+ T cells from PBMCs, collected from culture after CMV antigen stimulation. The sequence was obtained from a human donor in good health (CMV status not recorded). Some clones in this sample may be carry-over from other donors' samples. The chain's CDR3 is CSASWVRNTEAFF. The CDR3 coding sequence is TGCAGTGCTAGCTGGGTGCGGAACACTGAAGCTTTCTTT.